The rows below give T cell receptor beta chains drawn from one sample of a study of T cells expressing NK-cell markers. TCRdb reprocessed the 5' RACE reads and stores each CDR3 protein as one record, lacking DNA. Recorded for this sample: about 300,000 distinct CDR3 sequences. Sequencing was performed on blood T cells: a sorted CD56 or NKG2C T cell subset, CD4+ or CD8+ T cells, or bulk PBMC T cells (not recorded which). These receptors were taken from a woman between 18 and 70 years old in good health. The CDR3 runs from the conserved cysteine through the conserved F or W.

TRBV29-1	TRBJ1-2	CSVEENYGYTF
TRBV4-1	TRBJ1-1	CASSLKGQGGAGSTEAFF
TRBV29-1	TRBJ2-3	CSVARGGSTDTQYF
TRBV7-2	TRBJ2-3	CASSLLGGASTDTQYF
TRBV5-5	TRBJ2-7	CASSFSLQGIYEQYF
TRBV11-2	TRBJ2-1	CASSTLGLAGIYYNEQFF
TRBV20-1	TRBJ2-7	CSASLAGGFSYEQYF
TRBV28	TRBJ2-1	CASLTTGQGGNEQFF
TRBV30	TRBJ2-2	CAWRGTFAGELFF
TRBV7-2	TRBJ2-2	CASSLIVLGGELFF
TRBV4-3	TRBJ1-1	CASSQAYRGFNDPEAFF
TRBV12-3/TRBV12-4	TRBJ1-3	CASGSGNTIYF
TRBV14	TRBJ2-7	CASSQDGGAGSYEQYF
TRBV27	TRBJ2-5	CASSTRTDQETQYF
TRBV4-3	TRBJ2-6	CASSHPPGQDFSGANVLTF